This TCR beta chain is from a study of T-cell memory formation after mild COVID-19. Study-level background: Largely donor-specific TCR clusters were found. Study conclusions and caveats: CD4+ contracting clones were found mainly in CM and EM, and CD8+ ones in EMRA.

Via MiXCR, TCRdb re-called the 5' RACE reads, giving one row per CDR3 protein. The sample consists of under 400,000 distinct CDR3 sequences, 25% to 30% of them appearing once. This clonotype was picked up a small number of times. Its target is not known. The TCR was taken from an adult woman who had mild COVID-19 (a few samples of this study predate the infection). Cell type and time point are not known. Sequenced sample: PBMCs or a T cell subset sorted from them (not recorded which).

The CDR3 sequence: CASSQPGLRRAKNIQYF. The CDR3 region has the DNA TGTGCCAGCAGCCAGCCGGGTCTTAGAAGAGCCAAAAACATTCAGTACTTC. The rearrangement uses TRBV3-1 and TRBJ2-4; D is ambiguous. Trimming pared 3 bases from V and 0 bases from J, leaving 15 bases between. This CDR3 spans 17 amino acids. CDR1 LGHDT and CDR2 YNNKEL come from the germline V gene (reference sequence).